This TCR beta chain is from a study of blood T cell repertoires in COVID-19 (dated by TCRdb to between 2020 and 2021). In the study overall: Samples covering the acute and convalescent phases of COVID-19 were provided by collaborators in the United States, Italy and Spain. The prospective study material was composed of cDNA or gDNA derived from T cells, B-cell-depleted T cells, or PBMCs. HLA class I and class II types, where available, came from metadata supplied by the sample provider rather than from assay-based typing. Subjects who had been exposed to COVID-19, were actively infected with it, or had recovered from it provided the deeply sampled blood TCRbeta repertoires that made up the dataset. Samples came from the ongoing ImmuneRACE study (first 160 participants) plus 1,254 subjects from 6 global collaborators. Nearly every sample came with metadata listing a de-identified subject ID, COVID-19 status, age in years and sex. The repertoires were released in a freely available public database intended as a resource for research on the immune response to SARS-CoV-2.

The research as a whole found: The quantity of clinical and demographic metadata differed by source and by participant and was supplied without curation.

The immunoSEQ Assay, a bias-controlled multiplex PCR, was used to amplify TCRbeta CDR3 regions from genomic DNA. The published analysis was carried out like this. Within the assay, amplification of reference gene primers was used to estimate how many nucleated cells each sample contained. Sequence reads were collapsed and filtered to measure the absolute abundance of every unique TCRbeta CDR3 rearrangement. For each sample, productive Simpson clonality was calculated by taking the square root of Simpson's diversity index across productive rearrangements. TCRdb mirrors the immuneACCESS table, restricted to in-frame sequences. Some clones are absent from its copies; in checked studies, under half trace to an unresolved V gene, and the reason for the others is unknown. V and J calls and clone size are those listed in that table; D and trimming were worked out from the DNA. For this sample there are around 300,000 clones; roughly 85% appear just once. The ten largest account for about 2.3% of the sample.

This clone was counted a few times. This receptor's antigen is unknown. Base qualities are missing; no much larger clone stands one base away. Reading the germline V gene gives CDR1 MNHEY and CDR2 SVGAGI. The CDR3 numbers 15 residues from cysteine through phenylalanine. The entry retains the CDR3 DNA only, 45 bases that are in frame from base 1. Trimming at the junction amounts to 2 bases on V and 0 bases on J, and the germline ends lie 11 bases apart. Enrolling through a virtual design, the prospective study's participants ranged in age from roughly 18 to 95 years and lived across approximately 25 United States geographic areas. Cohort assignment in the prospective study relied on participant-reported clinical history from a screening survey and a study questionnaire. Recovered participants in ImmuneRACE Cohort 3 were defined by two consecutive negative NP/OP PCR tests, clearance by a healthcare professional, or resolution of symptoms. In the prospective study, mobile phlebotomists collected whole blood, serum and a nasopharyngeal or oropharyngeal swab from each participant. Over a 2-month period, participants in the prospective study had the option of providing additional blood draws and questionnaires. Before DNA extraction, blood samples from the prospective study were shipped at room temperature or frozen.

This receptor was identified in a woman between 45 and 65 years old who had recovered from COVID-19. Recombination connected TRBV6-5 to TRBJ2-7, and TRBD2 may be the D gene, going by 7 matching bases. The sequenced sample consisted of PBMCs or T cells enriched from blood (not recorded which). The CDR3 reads CASSYQAGASYEQYF. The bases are TGTGCCAGCAGTTACCAGGCGGGGGCCTCCTACGAGCAGTACTTC.